The 31 T cell receptor beta chains in this list originate from one sample, sequenced in a study of blood T cell repertoires in COVID-19. Generated by immunoSEQ multiplex PCR, the TCRdb table keeps only in-frame clones and is missing some. The table shows around 140,000 clones, with roughly 90% occurring only once. Sequencing used peripheral blood. Every receptor here comes from a man in his 70s with acute or convalescent COVID-19.

J is TRBJ1-1 and V is TRBV19, with D perhaps matching TRBD1 (6 bases). CDR3 length equals 14 residues. V was clipped by 3 bases and J by 5 bases, with 13 bases between them. Germline V CDR1 and CDR2: LNHDA, SQIVND (reference sequence). The CDR3 reads CASSILGAGTEAFF. The CDR3 DNA reads as TGTGCCAGTAGTATTTTGGGGGCTGGAACTGAAGCTTTCTTT.

This chain links TRBV7-8 with TRBJ2-3, with D perhaps TRBD2 (6 bases). CDR3 length equals 15 residues. Trimming removed 6 bases at V and 2 bases at J, with 15 bases between. Germline values: CDR1 SGHVS, CDR2 FQNEAQ. Here the CDR3 reads CASSSERRDTDTQYF. The CDR3 coding sequence is TGTGCCAGCAGTTCAGAGCGGAGGGACACAGATACGCAGTATTTT.

V is TRBV11-2 and J is TRBJ1-6, with TRBD1 matching over 9 bases. CDR1 SGHAT and CDR2 FQNNGV come from the germline V gene. CDR3 size: 13 residues. With 8 bases clipped from V and 8 bases from J, the junction kept 4 bases outside the gene matches. The CDR3 here is CASGDRVDSPLHF. Here the CDR3 DNA reads TGTGCCAGCGGGGACAGGGTCGATTCACCCCTCCACTTT.

The J gene is TRBJ2-2, the V gene TRBV21-1; the table calls TRBD2, which could not be checked here. TRBV21-1 is assigned pseudogene status. The CDR3 has 15 residues. DNA for the CDR3: TGTGCCACCGTACTAGCGGGGGGGTGGCACGGGGAGCTGTTTTTT. As protein: CATVLAGGWHGELFF.

The rearrangement uses TRBV19 and TRBJ1-1, with 10 bases fitting TRBD1. Germline-derived CDR1 and CDR2 are LNHDA and SQIVND (reference sequence). V gave up 5 bases and J gave up 4 bases; unmatched junction bases: 10. This CDR3 comprises 16 residues. CDR3 bases: TGTGCCAGTAGTGCCGGGACAGGGGTCGTTGGCACTGAAGCTTTCTTT. Its translation: CASSAGTGVVGTEAFF. The variable domain in full, completed from reference TRBV19 and TRBJ1-1, reads DGGITQSPKYLFRKEGQNVTLSCEQNLNHDAMYWYRQDPGQGLRLIYYSQIVNDFQKGDIAEGYSVSREKKESFPLTVTSAQKNPTAFYLCASSAGTGVVGTEAFFGQGTRLTVV.

The rearrangement joins TRBV7-2 to TRBJ2-5; D not resolved. Trimming shortened V by 5 bases and J by 2 bases, and 9 bases separated the two germline ends. The CDR3 is made up of 13 amino acids. CDR1 is SGHTA and CDR2 is FQGNSA in the germline V gene. As DNA, the CDR3 is TGTGCCAGCAGCCCACAGATTCAAGAGACCCAGTACTTC. This translates into CASSPQIQETQYF.

This chain joins TRBV9 and TRBJ1-3; 8 bases map to TRBD1. The germline gives CDR1 SGDLS, CDR2 YYNGEE. CDR3 length equals 15 residues. Unmatched junction bases numbered 6, after V lost 4 bases and J lost 3 bases. This CDR3 reads CASSSTGGGGNTIYF. As DNA, the CDR3 is TGTGCCAGCAGCTCCACAGGGGGAGGTGGAAACACCATATATTTT. The variable domain in full, with the rest retrieved from reference TRBV9 and TRBJ1-3, is DSGVTQTPKHLITATGQRVTLRCSPRSGDLSVYWYQQSLDQGLQFLIQYYNGEERAKGNILERFSAQQFPDLHSELNLSSLELGDSALYFCASSSTGGGGNTIYFGEGSWLTVV.

The V call is TRBV6-6, the J call TRBJ2-5, with TRBD2 matching over 7 bases. With 5 bases clipped from V and 5 bases from J, the junction kept 8 bases outside the gene matches. Germline CDR1 MNHNY, CDR2 SVGAGI (reference sequence). The CDR3 runs to 14 residues. This CDR3 is CASSGEGSGETQYF. The CDR3 DNA reads TGTGCCAGCAGTGGGGAGGGCAGTGGGGAGACCCAGTACTTC.

The chain uses TRBV7-2 and TRBJ1-6; D is unclear. Germline V gene sequence: CDR1 SGHTA, CDR2 FQGNSA. The CDR3 spans 15 residues. Trimming pared 3 bases from V and 0 bases from J, leaving 6 bases between. The CDR3 sequence: CASSFESSYNSPLHF. DNA of the CDR3: TGTGCCAGCAGCTTCGAGAGCTCCTATAATTCACCCCTCCACTTT.

This chain connects TRBV19 to TRBJ2-3; D is uncertain. The CDR3 is 13 residues long. With 3 bases removed from V and 1 base from J, the gap between germline ends came to 5 bases. Germline CDR1 and CDR2: LNHDA and SQIVND (reference sequence). The CDR3 DNA follows: TGTGCCAGTAGTATGTCGGGCACAGATACGCAGTATTTT. Amino acids: CASSMSGTDTQYF.

This clone showed up just once. The chain joins TRBV4-2 to TRBJ1-5; D may be TRBD1 (6 bases). Trimming removed 4 bases from V and 1 base from J, with 17 bases in between. CDR1 and CDR2 (germline): LGHNA, YNFKEQ. The CDR3 totals 17 residues. The CDR3 sequence is CASSRGRGEGSNQPQHF. The CDR3 DNA reads as TGTGCCAGCAGCCGCGGCAGGGGCGAGGGGAGCAATCAGCCCCAGCATTTT.

The rearrangement joins TRBV6-5 to TRBJ1-2; the D gene is possibly TRBD1 (5 bases). Germline V gene sequence: CDR1 MNHEY, CDR2 SVGAGI. Trimming took off 6 bases at V and 4 bases at J, with 18 bases between the two ends. There are 15 residues in the CDR3. The CDR3 nucleotides read TGTGCCAGCAGCCTATACCCTCAGGGCGTCTATGGCTACACCTTC. Translating it yields CASSLYPQGVYGYTF.

V usage is TRBV19 and J usage is TRBJ1-6; D is perhaps TRBD1 (6 bases). With 4 bases removed from V and 7 bases from J, the gap between germline ends came to 8 bases. This CDR3 has 13 residues. The V gene's germline CDR1 is LNHDA and CDR2 SQIVND (reference sequence). The CDR3 here is CASSTGQNSPLHF. CDR3 DNA: TGTGCCAGTAGTACTGGACAGAATTCACCCCTCCACTTT.

The chain combines TRBV5-1 with TRBJ2-2; possibly TRBD1 for D (5 bases). V was trimmed by 4 bases and J by 2 bases, leaving 9 bases between them. The CDR3 is made up of 14 amino acids. Germline CDR1 reads SGHRS; CDR2 reads YFSETQ. The DNA for the CDR3 is TGCGCCAGCAGCGGGCAGGGAAACACCGGGGAGCTGTTTTTT. This codes for CASSGQGNTGELFF.

The V gene is TRBV30, the J gene TRBJ1-5; weak D call: TRBD1 (6 bases). The CDR3 is 15 residues long. Trimming removed 2 bases at V and 1 base at J, with 12 bases between. In germline, CDR1 is GTSNPN, CDR2 SVGIG (reference sequence). The chain's CDR3 is CAWSKQGTSNQPQHF. CDR3 bases: TGTGCCTGGAGTAAGCAGGGGACCAGCAATCAGCCCCAGCATTTT.

The chain has TRBV19 and TRBJ1-2; TRBD1 is a possible D gene (5 bases). CDR1 is LNHDA and CDR2 is SQIVND in the germline V gene (reference sequence). The CDR3 covers 15 residues. The V and J ends lost 4 bases and 2 bases respectively, with 14 bases between them. CDR3 protein: CASSTNLGQNYGYTF. The CDR3 DNA sequence: TGTGCCAGTAGTACCAACCTGGGGCAGAACTATGGCTACACCTTC. Based on the CDR3 plus reference TRBV19 and TRBJ1-2, the full variable domain is DGGITQSPKYLFRKEGQNVTLSCEQNLNHDAMYWYRQDPGQGLRLIYYSQIVNDFQKGDIAEGYSVSREKKESFPLTVTSAQKNPTAFYLCASSTNLGQNYGYTFGSGTRLTVV.

The chain joins TRBV3-1 (or the pseudogene TRBV3-2) to TRBJ1-6; no clear D gene. The ends were cut back, 1 base at V and 6 bases at J, with 10 bases in the middle. CDR1 and CDR2 from the germline V gene are LGHDT and YNNKEL (reference sequence). This CDR3 comprises 15 residues. CDR3 region: CASSQGRTFNSPLHF. The CDR3 region has the DNA TGTGCCAGCAGCCAAGGTAGAACGTTTAATTCACCCCTCCACTTT.

The chain carries TRBV28 and TRBJ1-1, with 7 bases identical to TRBD1. This CDR3 spans 15 amino acids. Germline CDR1 and CDR2: MDHEN and SYDVKM. V dropped 4 bases and J dropped 2; count of bases not matched to a gene: 7. The chain's CDR3 is CASSSQTGLNTEAFF. CDR3 DNA sequence: TGTGCCAGCAGTTCGCAGACAGGGTTAAACACTGAAGCTTTCTTT.

This clone was detected only once. The CDR3 is CASSLEYGQNFYGYTF. DNA for the CDR3: TGCGCCAGCAGCTTGGAATATGGACAGAACTTTTATGGCTACACCTTC. The chain carries TRBV5-1 and TRBJ1-2; D is perhaps TRBD1 (6 bases). The CDR3 has 16 amino acids. Trimming took off 0 bases at V and 5 bases at J, with 17 bases between the two ends. Germline CDR1 and CDR2: SGHRS and YFSETQ.

This clone was recorded once. This chain links TRBV9 with TRBJ2-5; possible D gene TRBD1, 6 bases. Trimming shortened V by 4 bases and J by 4 bases, and 14 bases separated the two germline ends. The CDR3 length is 14 residues. Germline V gene data show CDR1 as SGDLS and CDR2 as YYNGEE. The CDR3 DNA sequence: TGTGCCAGCAGCCCCAGGGGTGGGGTAGAGACCCAGTACTTC. Translating it yields CASSPRGGVETQYF.

This rearrangement joins TRBV4-1 to TRBJ2-2; D is ambiguous. From germline, CDR1 is MGHRA and CDR2 YSYEKL. The CDR3 covers 16 residues. Trimming cost V 4 bases and J 1 base, with 13 bases left between them. CDR3 nucleotide sequence: TGCGCCAGCAGCCTTTTATCCGACTTGAACACCGGGGAGCTGTTTTTT. Protein product: CASSLLSDLNTGELFF.

The rearrangement links TRBV5-1 to TRBJ2-5; 11 bases are a match to TRBD2. This CDR3 has 16 residues. V shed 4 bases and J 4 bases; nucleotides not matched to a gene: 9. Germline CDR1 reads SGHRS; CDR2 reads YFSETQ. As DNA, the CDR3 is TGCGCCAGCAGCCAGGAACTAGCGGGAGTTGGAGAGACCCAGTACTTC. Translation gives CASSQELAGVGETQYF.

A note on this clone: The sample contains more than one DNA sequence encoding this CDR3. The chain uses TRBV5-4 and TRBJ2-7, with 10 bases aligning to TRBD1. The V and J ends lost 4 bases and 5 bases, in that order; junction bases with no gene match: 6. This CDR3 is 14 amino acids long. Germline V gives CDR1 SGHNT, CDR2 YYREEE (reference sequence). CDR3 in DNA: TGTGCCAGCAGCCTAGACAGGGGGCTCAACGAGCAGTACTTC. Translating it yields CASSLDRGLNEQYF.

This chain connects TRBV5-1 to TRBJ2-1, with 7 bases identical to TRBD1. J gave up 0 bases and V 3 bases, and 6 bases lay outside the gene matches. Per the germline V gene, CDR1 is SGHRS and CDR2 is YFSETQ. This CDR3 has 16 amino acids. Here the CDR3 reads CASSSTGQSSYNEQFF. CDR3 DNA: TGCGCCAGCAGCTCTACGGGACAGAGCTCCTACAATGAGCAGTTCTTC.

The J gene is TRBJ2-6, the V gene TRBV19; 7 bases match TRBD1. J gave up 0 bases and V 5 bases, and 10 bases lay outside the gene matches. From germline, CDR1 is LNHDA and CDR2 SQIVND (reference sequence). This CDR3 has 18 residues. The chain's CDR3 is CASSPRTGADSGANVLTF. DNA of the CDR3: TGTGCCAGTAGTCCGAGGACAGGCGCTGACTCTGGGGCCAACGTCCTGACTTTC.

This chain joins TRBV19 and TRBJ1-3, with a possible D match to TRBD1 (5 bases). Trimming cost V 5 bases and J 4 bases, with 15 bases left between them. This CDR3 region has 15 residues. Germline V gene data show CDR1 as LNHDA and CDR2 as SQIVND (reference sequence). The CDR3 sequence is CASSFTPGLGNTIYF. Written as DNA, the CDR3 is TGTGCCAGTAGTTTCACTCCAGGGTTGGGAAACACCATATATTTT.

This clone has only one observation. This chain uses TRBV10-1 with TRBJ2-3; 9 bases are shared with TRBD2. CDR3 length: 15 amino acids. Trimming removed 4 bases from V and 5 bases from J; junction bases left unmatched: 7. Germline values: CDR1 WNHNN, CDR2 SYGVQD (reference sequence). CDR3 sequence: CASSGGGGGLDTQYF. The CDR3 coding sequence is TGCGCCAGCAGTGGAGGCGGGGGGGGGTTAGATACGCAGTATTTT.

The chain couples TRBV5-4 to TRBJ2-1; possible D gene TRBD1, 5 bases. In germline, CDR1 is SGHNT, CDR2 YYREEE (reference sequence). Trimming cost V 2 bases and J 0 bases, with 9 bases left between them. CDR3 size: 15 residues. The CDR3 nucleotides read TGTGCCAGCAGCTTAACAGGCTTCTCCTACAATGAGCAGTTCTTC. Its translation is CASSLTGFSYNEQFF.

The chain joins TRBV5-6 to TRBJ2-3, with D maybe TRBD2 (5 bases). V was trimmed by 1 base and J by 0 bases, leaving 21 bases between them. The germline V gene has CDR1 SGHDT and CDR2 YYEEEE. This CDR3 contains 19 residues. This CDR3 reads CASSLKGWGMRTSTDTQYF. The CDR3 bases are TGTGCCAGCAGCTTGAAGGGCTGGGGAATGAGGACTAGCACAGATACGCAGTATTTT.

This chain joins TRBV7-9 and TRBJ2-6, with 10 bases aligning to TRBD2. Germline V lookup: CDR1 SEHNR, CDR2 FQNEAQ (reference sequence). Trimming at V came to 4 bases and at J to 0 bases, leaving 6 bases not matched to a gene. This CDR3 spans 18 amino acids. CDR3 in amino acids: CASSSGLAVSSGANVLTF. The DNA for the CDR3 is TGTGCCAGCAGCTCAGGACTAGCGGTAAGCTCTGGGGCCAACGTCCTGACTTTC.

The chain employs TRBV5-1 and TRBJ1-1; D possibly corresponds to TRBD1 (6 bases). V lost 0 bases and J lost 1, with 10 bases in between. Germline V lookup: CDR1 SGHRS, CDR2 YFSETQ. This CDR3 region has 15 residues. The CDR3 region has the DNA TGCGCCAGCAGCTTGGGGGCGACAGGGAACACTGAAGCTTTCTTT. This translates into CASSLGATGNTEAFF.